This T cell receptor beta chain derives from a study of OX40 agonist ivuxolimab in advanced cancers. About the study as a whole: Ivuxolimab was an agonistic, fully human IgG2 monoclonal antibody directed against OX40 (CD134), a costimulatory receptor. In the dose-escalation cohort, 82.7% of patients were male, and the mean age was approximately 60 years, with a range of about 20 to 90. Three dose-escalation patients achieved partial responses, one with hepatocellular carcinoma and two with cutaneous melanoma. Intravenous ivuxolimab was administered to patients every 2 weeks at six dose levels: 0.01, 0.1, 0.3, 1.5, 3 and 10 mg/kg. Among the 52 dose-escalation patients, about 19 had hepatocellular carcinoma, about 15 melanoma, 9 renal cell carcinoma and 9 head and neck cancer. The purpose of peripheral TCRbeta sequencing was to test whether ivuxolimab changed TCR sequence diversity and led to clonal T-cell expansion. The paper reports the monotherapy dose-escalation portion (N = 52 patients) of the phase I ivuxolimab trial. Prior anti-PD-1, anti-PD-L1 or anti-CTLA-4 therapy was permitted, and checkpoint inhibitors had been received by roughly 42% of dose-escalation patients. Overall study results and their limits: At doses of 0.1 to 3.0 mg/kg, clonal expansion of both CD4+ and CD8+ T cells in blood was seen between baseline and week 6. After ivuxolimab, CD8+ T cells had more expanded clones than CD4+ T cells on average. In partial responders in the 0.1-3.0 mg/kg groups, normalized peripheral clonal expansion was found to be among the lowest, especially among CD8+ T cells. Which antigens the clonally expanded peripheral T cells were specific for was not determined. Low levels of normalized T-cell clonal expansion were also seen in some nonresponding patients.

Of note for this clone: What antigen it recognizes has not been identified. Nothing much larger sits one base from this clone, and base qualities are not available.

To sequence the TCRbeta CDR3 region, genomic DNA was isolated from the sorted cells. The immunoSEQ Assay was used to sequence the TCRbeta CDR3 regions. What TCRdb holds here is the immuneACCESS table cut down to in-frame rearrangements. Part of the clones is not present; checked against another copy, under half of the missing clones reflect an unresolved V gene, and the others are unexplained. For this sample there are tens of thousands of clones; about 90% appear just once. 0.25% to 0.35% of the sample comes from the top ten. The trial excluded patients who had a history of autoimmune disease or were on systemic immunosuppression. Peripheral blood for TCR sequencing was collected from all dose cohorts at baseline, on cycle 4 day 1, and on cycle 7 day 1. Samples came from an open-label, multicenter, first-in-human phase I dose-escalation trial of ivuxolimab. Adults with locally advanced or metastatic melanoma, renal cell, hepatocellular, or head and neck squamous cell carcinoma were enrolled in the trial. Before TCR sequencing, CD4+ T cells and CD8+ T cells were sorted from peripheral blood as separate populations.

CDR1 and CDR2 are drawn from the germline V gene: MGHRA, YSYEKL. V is shortened by 0 bases, J by 1 base, and the region joining them spans 15 bases. The CDR3 starts with the cysteine, ends with the phenylalanine, and has 17 residues. Just CDR3 DNA is preserved here, 51 bases in frame from base 1. Source: CD4+ or CD8+ T cells sorted from blood, taken in a trial of the OX40 agonist ivuxolimab. The chain joins TRBV4-1 to TRBJ1-2, and possibly TRBD1, on 5 matching bases. The TCR was taken from an adult with an advanced solid tumor such as melanoma, head and neck, liver or kidney cancer. In nucleotides, the sequence is TGCGCCAGCAGCCAAGACCTGCTTATAGGGGATAACTATGGCTACACCTTC. The resulting protein is CASSQDLLIGDNYGYTF.